The 28 T cell receptor beta chains presented below share a single source sample, sequenced in a study of blood T cell repertoires in COVID-19. Only in-frame clones appear in the TCRdb table, and some are missing; sequencing was by immunoSEQ multiplex PCR. This table holds around 250,000 clones, about four fifths found once. The source material was PBMCs or T cells enriched from blood (not recorded which). The source is a man aged 40-50 years who had been exposed to COVID-19.

The J gene is TRBJ1-2, the V gene TRBV7-2; 8 nucleotides agree with TRBD1. J lost 8 bases, V lost 0 bases, and 5 bases had no gene match. The CDR3 sequence is 14 residues long. Germline V gene lookup returns CDR1 SGHTA and CDR2 FQGNSA. The CDR3 protein is CASSLAGTGFGYTF. CDR3 DNA: TGTGCCAGCAGCTTAGCTGGGACAGGCTTCGGCTACACCTTC.

The genes are TRBV7-6 and TRBJ1-4; 9 bases are a match to TRBD1. V shed 2 bases and J 5 bases; nucleotides not matched to a gene: 3. The CDR3 is 15 amino acids. CDR1 and CDR2 from the germline V gene are SGHVS and FNYEAQ. This CDR3 is CASSLHGQGNEKLFF. DNA of the CDR3: TGTGCCAGCAGCTTACACGGACAGGGGAATGAAAAACTGTTTTTT.

This rearrangement joins TRBV18 to TRBJ2-7, with a possible D match to TRBD2 (5 bases). Germline assignment: CDR1 KGHSH and CDR2 LQKENI. This CDR3 has 16 amino acids. The V end lost 5 bases, the J end lost 0 bases, and 17 bases lay between the germline ends. The CDR3 loop reads CASSVSGLSSSYEQYF. Here the CDR3 DNA reads TGTGCCAGCTCAGTCTCCGGACTCTCAAGCTCCTACGAGCAGTACTTC.

This clone was picked up one time. The CDR3 here is CASSASGGGNEQFF. For the CDR3, the DNA is TGTGCCAGCAGTGCTAGCGGTGGGGGCAATGAGCAGTTCTTC. This chain connects TRBV6-1 to TRBJ2-1; 7 nucleotides align to TRBD2. Per the germline V gene, CDR1 is MNHNS and CDR2 is SASEGT. The CDR3 length is 14 residues. The V segment lost 4 bases and the J segment 6 bases; nucleotides outside the gene matches: 6.

The V gene is TRBV19, the J gene TRBJ2-2, with D tentatively TRBD2 (6 bases). This CDR3 spans 14 amino acids. CDR1 LNHDA and CDR2 SQIVND come from the germline V gene (reference sequence). V gave up 8 bases and J gave up 2 bases, with 12 bases separating them. Here the CDR3 DNA reads TGTGCCAGTGCTAGCGAACCAAACACCGGGGAGCTGTTTTTT. As protein: CASASEPNTGELFF. The complete variable domain, with remaining parts taken from reference TRBV19 and TRBJ2-2, reads DGGITQSPKYLFRKEGQNVTLSCEQNLNHDAMYWYRQDPGQGLRLIYYSQIVNDFQKGDIAEGYSVSREKKESFPLTVTSAQKNPTAFYLCASASEPNTGELFFGEGSRLTVL.

The chain recombines TRBV18 with TRBJ1-1; D not resolved. CDR1 is KGHSH, CDR2 LQKENI, per germline. Trimming removed 2 bases at V and 9 bases at J, with 10 bases between. The CDR3 runs to 12 residues. CDR3 amino acids: CASSPGAPQAFF. The CDR3 nucleotides read TGTGCCAGCTCACCAGGAGCGCCTCAAGCTTTCTTT.

CDR3 sequence reads: CASAIRPDSMNTEAFF. The CDR3 nucleotides read TGCGCCAGCGCAATCAGGCCGGACAGCATGAACACTGAAGCTTTCTTT. J is TRBJ1-1 and V is TRBV5-1; perhaps TRBD1 as D (6 bases). This CDR3 region has 16 residues. V was clipped by 7 bases and J by 0 bases, with 19 bases between them. Germline loops: CDR1 SGHRS, CDR2 YFSETQ.

The chain carries TRBV15 and TRBJ2-7; 10 nucleotides line up with TRBD2. Germline-derived CDR1 and CDR2 are LNHNV and YYDKDF (reference sequence). The CDR3 is 15 residues long. V was pared by 0 bases and J by 4 bases, with 3 bases of the junction left unmatched. The CDR3 here is CATSRDLAGAYEQYF. The CDR3 DNA sequence: TGTGCCACCAGCAGAGATCTAGCGGGAGCGTACGAGCAGTACTTC.

The genes are TRBV3-1 (or the pseudogene TRBV3-2) and TRBJ2-1; 11 nucleotides line up with TRBD2. With V trimmed by 3 bases and J by 8 bases, 9 bases remained unmatched. CDR3 length: 16 amino acids. Per the germline V gene, CDR1 is LGHDT and CDR2 is YNNKEL (reference sequence). CDR3 residues: CASSHRPLAGVYEQFF. The CDR3 DNA sequence: TGTGCCAGCAGCCATAGGCCACTAGCGGGAGTATATGAGCAGTTCTTC.

The chain has TRBV27 and TRBJ2-7, with a possible D match to TRBD1 (6 bases). CDR1 is MNHEY and CDR2 is SMNVEV in the germline V gene (reference sequence). V was cut by 8 bases and J by 4 bases, with 18 bases left in between. CDR3 length: 14 amino acids. CDR3 loop: CASSISGTRYEQYF. The CDR3 DNA sequence: TGTGCCAGCTCCATCTCCGGGACAAGGTACGAGCAGTACTTC.

This chain links TRBV13 with TRBJ2-1, with TRBD2 matching over 9 bases. Germline trimming cut 5 bases from V and 7 bases from J; bases unmatched to any gene: 9. CDR1 is PRHDT and CDR2 is FYEKMQ in the germline V gene (reference sequence). This CDR3 has 15 residues. The CDR3 DNA reads TGTGCCAGCAGCAATCTGCTAGCGGGAAGGAATGAGCAGTTCTTC. Translated, it gives CASSNLLAGRNEQFF.

The rearrangement joins TRBV19 to TRBJ2-2; D might be TRBD2 (6 bases). With 3 bases removed from V and 8 bases from J, the gap between germline ends came to 19 bases. Germline CDR1 reads LNHDA; CDR2 reads SQIVND (reference sequence). This CDR3 has 16 amino acids. The CDR3 sequence: CASSIRGTGLLGELFF. CDR3 in DNA: TGTGCCAGTAGTATTCGCGGGACTGGCTTATTGGGGGAGCTGTTTTTT. The whole variable domain, remainder taken from reference TRBV19 and TRBJ2-2, is DGGITQSPKYLFRKEGQNVTLSCEQNLNHDAMYWYRQDPGQGLRLIYYSQIVNDFQKGDIAEGYSVSREKKESFPLTVTSAQKNPTAFYLCASSIRGTGLLGELFFGEGSRLTVL.

The chain links TRBV2 to TRBJ2-3, with 7 bases fitting TRBD1. The germline V gene has CDR1 SNHLY and CDR2 FYNNEI. The ends lost 7 bases at V and 3 bases at J; junction bases unmatched: 7. The CDR3 covers 14 residues. The CDR3 region is CASTPQGLTDTQYF. The CDR3 nucleotides are TGTGCCAGCACTCCACAGGGGCTTACAGATACGCAGTATTTT.

The chain is built from TRBV19 and TRBJ2-4, with 7 bases identical to TRBD1. CDR3 length: 14 residues. After removal of 9 bases from V and 8 bases from J, the junction contained 13 bases not matched to a gene. Germline V gene lookup returns CDR1 LNHDA and CDR2 SQIVND (reference sequence). Written as DNA, the CDR3 is TGTGCCAGCCGCCCCGACAGGGAAAGACACATTCAGTACTTC. As protein: CASRPDRERHIQYF.

The chain combines TRBV4-1 with TRBJ2-2, with 11 bases fitting TRBD1. Germline V CDR1 and CDR2: MGHRA, YSYEKL. The J segment lost 6 bases and the V segment lost 4 bases, leaving 7 bases of the junction unmatched. This CDR3 contains 16 residues. CDR3 amino acids: CASSPRSGQGAGELFF. The CDR3 DNA reads as TGCGCCAGCAGCCCGCGCTCGGGACAGGGGGCCGGGGAGCTGTTTTTT.

The chain is built from TRBV7-8 and TRBJ2-7; D call uncertain. The germline CDR1 and CDR2 sequences are SGHVS and FQNEAQ. CDR3 length equals 13 residues. V was clipped by 5 bases and J by 7 bases, with 15 bases between them. CDR3 DNA: TGTGCCAGCAGCCCACCCAGGTTTTATGAGCAGTACTTC. Translating it yields CASSPPRFYEQYF.

The genes are TRBV19 and TRBJ1-2; perhaps TRBD1 as D (6 bases). Germline V gene lookup returns CDR1 LNHDA and CDR2 SQIVND (reference sequence). The CDR3 has 14 amino acids. Trimming removed 5 bases at V and 7 bases at J, with 17 bases between. CDR3 residues: CASSRNRVFGGYTF. Written as DNA, the CDR3 is TGTGCCAGTAGTCGAAACAGGGTTTTCGGTGGCTACACCTTC.

This rearrangement joins TRBV6-5 to TRBJ1-1; a weak D match, TRBD1 (6 bases). Deletions cut 2 bases from V and 5 bases from J, with 18 bases between. Per the germline V gene, CDR1 is MNHEY and CDR2 is SVGAGI. The CDR3 runs to 16 residues. The CDR3 DNA reads as TGTGCCAGCAGTTACCTTGGGCGGGGGGCAGAAACTGAAGCTTTCTTT. Its translation is CASSYLGRGAETEAFF.

This chain uses TRBV30 with TRBJ1-5; 9 nucleotides line up with TRBD1. Germline loops: CDR1 GTSNPN, CDR2 SVGIG (reference sequence). Trimming cost V 7 bases and J 7 bases; bases outside gene matches: 5. The CDR3 loop spans 12 amino acids. CDR3 coding DNA: TGTGCCTCCGGACAGGGGCTGCAGCCCCAGCATTTT. The encoded protein is CASGQGLQPQHF.

This sequence joins TRBV7-6 and TRBJ1-6, with 7 positions matching TRBD1. The ends lost 5 bases at V and 14 bases at J; junction bases unmatched: 27. The length of the CDR3 is 19 residues. The V gene's germline CDR1 is SGHVS and CDR2 FNYEAQ. The CDR3: CASSPGTTGWMESYEALHF. The CDR3 DNA reads as TGTGCCAGCAGCCCCGGGACGACAGGGTGGATGGAGTCATACGAAGCCCTCCACTTT.

The chain combines TRBV4-1 with TRBJ1-6; no definite D call. V shed 5 bases and J shed 8 bases, with 10 bases lying between them. Germline assignment: CDR1 MGHRA and CDR2 YSYEKL. The CDR3 totals 13 residues. CDR3 protein: CASSFAEDSPLHF. CDR3 DNA: TGCGCCAGCAGCTTCGCTGAGGATTCACCCCTCCACTTT.

The chain links TRBV6-4 to TRBJ2-1; 7 bases are a match to TRBD2. J was trimmed by 15 bases and V by 0 bases; bases with no gene match: 14. CDR1 is MRHNA and CDR2 is SNTAGT in the germline V gene. This CDR3 is 15 amino acids long. CDR3 sequence: CASSDSEEAGEVRFF. For the CDR3, the DNA is TGTGCCAGCAGTGACTCGGAGGAGGCGGGAGAAGTTAGGTTCTTC.

The V call is TRBV5-1, the J call TRBJ2-7; no clear D gene. The CDR3 length is 14 residues. Germline-derived CDR1 and CDR2 are SGHRS and YFSETQ. V lost 1 base and J lost 3, with 11 bases in between. CDR3 bases: TGCGCCAGCAGCTTGAGCCAGGAAAACTACGAGCAGTACTTC. Its translation is CASSLSQENYEQYF.

This clone was counted a single time. The chain joins TRBV28 to TRBJ1-5, with a tentative D call TRBD1 (5 bases). V shed 8 bases and J shed 3 bases, with 17 bases lying between them. This CDR3 comprises 15 residues. Germline CDR1 and CDR2: MDHEN and SYDVKM. In DNA, the CDR3 is TGTGCCAGCGGGGCCGGGTCAGGATACAATCAGCCCCAGCATTTT. Translation: CASGAGSGYNQPQHF.

This chain joins TRBV7-9 and TRBJ1-1; D is perhaps TRBD1 (6 bases). The CDR3 spans 14 residues. Trimming took off 5 bases at V and 8 bases at J, with 18 bases between the two ends. CDR1 is SEHNR and CDR2 is FQNEAQ in the germline V gene (reference sequence). The CDR3 nucleotides are TGTGCCAGCAGCCGAAACCAGGGGAACGGGGAAGCTTTCTTT. It is translated as CASSRNQGNGEAFF.

The rearrangement uses TRBV30 and TRBJ2-1, with D perhaps TRBD1 (5 bases). In germline, CDR1 is GTSNPN, CDR2 SVGIG (reference sequence). Trimming removed 0 bases from V and 10 bases from J, with 13 bases in between. The CDR3 contains 13 residues. The CDR3 spells CAWSVQDDTEQFF. The CDR3 DNA is TGTGCCTGGAGTGTACAGGACGACACCGAGCAGTTCTTC.

The rearrangement links TRBV5-4 to TRBJ2-1; D is uncertain. Germline V gene sequence: CDR1 SGHNT, CDR2 YYREEE (reference sequence). V lost 6 bases and J lost 8, with 18 bases in between. The CDR3 is 14 residues long. CDR3 loop: CASNSPVSIDEQFF. CDR3 coding DNA: TGTGCCAGCAACTCACCTGTGTCCATCGATGAGCAGTTCTTC.

This clone was detected only a few times. This chain links TRBV19 with TRBJ1-2; TRBD1 matches at 9 bases. The germline V gene encodes CDR1 LNHDA and CDR2 SQIVND (reference sequence). The CDR3 totals 16 residues. Unmatched junction bases numbered 14, after V lost 4 bases and J lost 8 bases. The DNA of the CDR3 is TGTGCCAGTAGTAGTGAACCGGGACAGGGTGGGAACGGCTACACCTTC. Translation: CASSSEPGQGGNGYTF.